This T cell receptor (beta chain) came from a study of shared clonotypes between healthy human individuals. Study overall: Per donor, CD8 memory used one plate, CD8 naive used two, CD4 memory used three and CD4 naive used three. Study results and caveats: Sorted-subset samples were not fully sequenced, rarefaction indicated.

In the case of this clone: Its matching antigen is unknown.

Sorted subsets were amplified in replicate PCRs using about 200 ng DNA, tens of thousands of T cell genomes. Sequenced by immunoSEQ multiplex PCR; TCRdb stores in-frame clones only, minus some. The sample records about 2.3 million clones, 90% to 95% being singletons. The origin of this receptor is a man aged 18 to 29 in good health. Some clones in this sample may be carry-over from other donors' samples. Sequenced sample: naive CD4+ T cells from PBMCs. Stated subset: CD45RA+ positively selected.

The CDR3 spells CASGAQPTGQFF. In DNA form, the CDR3 reads TGTGCCAGCGGGGCTCAACCAACGGGGCAGTTCTTC. V gene TRBV6-5 combines with J gene TRBJ2-1, with D perhaps matching TRBD1 (5 bases). This CDR3 is built from 12 residues. Trimming stripped 8 bases from V and 12 bases from J, with 17 bases between. Germline CDR1 MNHEY, CDR2 SVGAGI.